The 4 T cell receptor beta chains listed next were all sequenced from one sample in a study of blood T cell repertoires in COVID-19. Generated by immunoSEQ multiplex PCR, the TCRdb table keeps only in-frame clones and is missing some. The sample has about 15,000 clones; roughly 80% are singletons. The sequenced sample consisted of peripheral blood. The receptors come from a human donor in a cohort sampled during active COVID-19.

Here the CDR3 reads CASSYSNQNEQFF. The CDR3 DNA sequence: TGTGCCAGCAGTTACTCGAACCAGAATGAGCAGTTCTTC. The gene calls are TRBV6-5 and TRBJ2-1; no firm D call. CDR3 size: 13 residues. V was clipped by 0 bases and J by 7 bases, with 7 bases between them. CDR1 MNHEY and CDR2 SVGAGI come from the germline V gene.

V is TRBV30 and J is TRBJ2-7; D possibly corresponds to TRBD2 (6 bases). CDR1 is GTSNPN and CDR2 is SVGIG in the germline V gene (reference sequence). V lost 3 bases and J lost 2, with 20 bases in between. The CDR3 extends over 16 amino acids. CDR3 in DNA: TGTGCCTGGAGAAGGAATAGGGGAGGTTTGACCTACGAGCAGTACTTC. Its translation: CAWRRNRGGLTYEQYF.

The chain uses TRBV7-9 and TRBJ1-2, with a possible D match to TRBD1 (6 bases). The CDR3 spans 13 residues. Trimming took 1 base from V and 5 from J, leaving 8 bases between them. Germline V lookup: CDR1 SEHNR, CDR2 FQNEAQ (reference sequence). CDR3 protein: CASSLEDSYGYTF. The DNA of the CDR3 is TGTGCCAGCAGCTTAGAGGACAGTTATGGCTACACCTTC. The variable domain in full, completed from reference TRBV7-9 and TRBJ1-2, reads DTGVSQNPRHKITKRGQNVTFRCDPISEHNRLYWYRQTLGQGPEFLTYFQNEAQLEKSRLLSDRFSAERPKGSFSTLEIQRTEQGDSAMYLCASSLEDSYGYTFGSGTRLTVV.

In nucleotides, the CDR3 is TGTGCCAGCAGCCCAGGGACAGGGGGGAACATTCAGTACTTC. It translates to CASSPGTGGNIQYF. V and J are TRBV13 and TRBJ2-4, with 11 positions matching TRBD1. Per the germline V gene, CDR1 is PRHDT and CDR2 is FYEKMQ (reference sequence). Germline trimming cut 5 bases from V and 7 bases from J; bases unmatched to any gene: 4. The CDR3 loop spans 14 amino acids. The whole variable domain, remainder taken from reference TRBV13 and TRBJ2-4, is AAGVIQSPRHLIKEKRETATLKCYPIPRHDTVYWYQQGPGQDPQFLISFYEKMQSDKGSIPDRFSAQQFSDYHSELNMSSLELGDSALYFCASSPGTGGNIQYFGAGTRLSVL.